The 4 T cell receptor beta chains below all came from one sample that was sequenced in a study of blood T cell repertoires in COVID-19. TCRdb keeps only in-frame clones here, not all; method: immunoSEQ multiplex PCR. Of 100,000 to 150,000 clones listed, roughly 69% are singletons. The material sequenced was peripheral blood. These receptor sequences come from a woman aged 70-85 years with acute or convalescent COVID-19.

This clone was detected a few times. The chain recombines TRBV6-5 with TRBJ2-2; 8 positions agree with TRBD2. Germline lookup yields CDR1 MNHEY and CDR2 SVGAGI. The CDR3 runs 14 residues. The ends lost 6 bases at V and 0 bases at J; junction bases unmatched: 0. DNA for the CDR3: TGTGCCAGCAGGGGACTAGCGAACACCGGGGAGCTGTTTTTT. Translating gives CASRGLANTGELFF.

The chain recombines TRBV4-3 with TRBJ2-5; 15 nucleotides align to TRBD2. Germline V lookup: CDR1 LGHNA, CDR2 YSLEER. The CDR3 contains 16 residues. V was clipped by 1 base and J by 4 bases; unmatched bases: 1. This chain's CDR3 is CASSQGTSGGGETQYF. As DNA, the CDR3 is TGCGCCAGCAGCCAAGGGACTAGCGGGGGGGGAGAGACCCAGTACTTC.

By share of the sample, this clone is medium-sized. This chain connects TRBV6-1 to TRBJ2-7; the D is unclear. The germline V gene has CDR1 MNHNS and CDR2 SASEGT. Trimming pared 0 bases from V and 2 bases from J, leaving 14 bases between. This CDR3 is built from 16 residues. The chain's CDR3 is CASSEALPGTAYEQYF. In DNA form, the CDR3 reads TGTGCCAGCAGTGAAGCTCTCCCGGGTACCGCCTACGAGCAGTACTTC.

The chain recombines TRBV6-5 with TRBJ2-7; TRBD1 agrees at 7 bases. With V trimmed by 8 bases and J by 3 bases, 7 bases remained unmatched. Per the germline V gene, CDR1 is MNHEY and CDR2 is SVGAGI. The CDR3 consists of 13 residues. The CDR3 spells CASARGQFYEQYF. CDR3 sequence (DNA): TGTGCCAGCGCGAGGGGACAGTTCTACGAGCAGTACTTC.